These 12 T cell receptor beta chains share one sample of origin, sequenced in a study of blood T cell repertoires in COVID-19. The method was immunoSEQ multiplex PCR; TCRdb's version includes in-frame clones alone and lacks a portion of them. The repertoire holds 350,000 to 500,000 clones, over 85% seen once, with 0.8% to 0.9% in the top ten. Sequencing was done on a sample of peripheral blood. The origin of the receptors is a young man with COVID-19, enrolled during active disease.

V usage is TRBV11-3 and J usage is TRBJ2-2; a weak D match, TRBD2 (6 bases). Trimming took off 5 bases at V and 4 bases at J, with 17 bases between the two ends. CDR1 and CDR2 from the germline V gene are SGHNT and YENEEA. This CDR3 region has 16 residues. Here the CDR3 DNA reads TGTGCCAGCAGCCCCGCGGGGCTAGCGACCACCGGGGAGCTGTTTTTT. Translated: CASSPAGLATTGELFF.

V and J are TRBV7-3 and TRBJ2-1; TRBD2 is a possible D gene (6 bases). Trimming pared 5 bases from V and 0 bases from J, leaving 11 bases between. Germline V gene data show CDR1 as SGHTA and CDR2 as FQGTGA. CDR3 size: 15 residues. This CDR3 is CASSQGTLSYNEQFF. In DNA, the CDR3 is TGTGCCAGCAGCCAAGGGACTCTCTCCTACAATGAGCAGTTCTTC.

CDR3 DNA: TGCGCCAGCGGTCAGGGGAGCTCCTACAATGAGCAGTTCTTC. This sequence encodes CASGQGSSYNEQFF. V is TRBV5-1 and J is TRBJ2-1; possibly TRBD1 for D (6 bases). Trimming took off 7 bases at V and 0 bases at J, with 11 bases between the two ends. Germline values: CDR1 SGHRS, CDR2 YFSETQ. The CDR3 loop spans 14 amino acids.

The J gene is TRBJ1-3, the V gene TRBV7-8; a possible D gene is TRBD1 (5 bases). This CDR3 region has 16 residues. The germline V gene encodes CDR1 SGHVS and CDR2 FQNEAQ. With 5 bases removed from V and 0 bases from J, the gap between germline ends came to 14 bases. Here the CDR3 reads CASSARQKTSGNTIYF. The DNA for the CDR3 is TGTGCCAGCAGCGCCCGACAGAAGACCTCTGGAAACACCATATATTTT. The entire variable domain, with the rest obtained from reference TRBV7-8 and TRBJ1-3, is as follows: GAGVSQSPRYKVAKRGQDVALRCDPISGHVSLFWYQQALGQGPEFLTYFQNEAQLDKSGLPSDRFFAERPEGSVSTLKIQRTQQEDSAVYLCASSARQKTSGNTIYFGEGSWLTVV.

The chain joins TRBV6-6 to TRBJ1-1; 9 nucleotides agree with TRBD1. This CDR3 has 13 residues. Germline CDR1 is MNHNY and CDR2 is SVGAGI (reference sequence). V was clipped by 6 bases and J by 5 bases; unmatched bases: 4. The CDR3 protein is CASRDRGGTEAFF. The CDR3 DNA is TGTGCCAGCAGAGACAGGGGGGGTACTGAAGCTTTCTTT.

This clone was seen only a few times. The chain employs TRBV5-1 and TRBJ2-2; D is unclear. CDR1 is SGHRS and CDR2 is YFSETQ in the germline V gene. The V end was cut by 0 bases, the J end by 6 bases, with 6 bases between. The CDR3 runs to 13 residues. The CDR3 bases are TGCGCCAGCAGCTTGGAACTCCCCGGGGAGCTGTTTTTT. Its protein product is CASSLELPGELFF. Based on the CDR3 plus reference TRBV5-1 and TRBJ2-2, the full variable domain is KAGVTQTPRYLIKTRGQQVTLSCSPISGHRSVSWYQQTPGQGLQFLFEYFSETQRNKGNFPGRFSGRQFSNSRSEMNVSTLELGDSALYLCASSLELPGELFFGEGSRLTVL.

The genes are TRBV6-5 and TRBJ2-2; TRBD2 matches at 8 bases. V lost 7 bases to trimming and J lost 6 bases; unmatched junction nucleotides: 10. The germline V gene encodes CDR1 MNHEY and CDR2 SVGAGI. The CDR3 contains 15 residues. CDR3 in amino acids: CASIPGGPVAGELFF. CDR3 coding DNA: TGTGCCAGCATTCCGGGAGGGCCGGTCGCCGGGGAGCTGTTTTTT.

The J gene is TRBJ2-1, the V gene TRBV11-2; D possibly corresponds to TRBD2 (5 bases). In germline, CDR1 is SGHAT, CDR2 FQNNGV. The CDR3 length is 17 residues. V gave up 5 bases and J gave up 7 bases, with 24 bases separating them. The CDR3 sequence is CASSTPGWRPRSNEQFF. Written as DNA, the CDR3 is TGTGCCAGCAGCACCCCGGGGTGGAGACCCCGCTCGAATGAGCAGTTCTTC.

The chain is built from TRBV14 and TRBJ2-7; 9 nucleotides match TRBD1. The CDR3 totals 15 residues. The germline V gene encodes CDR1 SGHDN and CDR2 FVKESK. V shed 4 bases and J 2 bases; nucleotides not matched to a gene: 6. In DNA, the CDR3 is TGTGCCAGCAGCCGCGCTGGGACAGGGACCTACGAGCAGTACTTC. Amino acids: CASSRAGTGTYEQYF.

This chain uses TRBV2 with TRBJ2-1; 7 bases line up with TRBD1. CDR1 SNHLY and CDR2 FYNNEI come from the germline V gene. V trimming: 5 bases; J trimming: 15 bases; junction bases outside the gene matches: 13. The CDR3 contains 13 residues. CDR3 sequence (DNA): TGTGCCAGCAGTCCCACTACAACAGGGGAAAGGTTCTTC. It encodes CASSPTTTGERFF.

This clone was seen a handful of times. The chain is built from TRBV7-2 and TRBJ2-3; a weak D match, TRBD1 (5 bases). Germline V CDR1 and CDR2: SGHTA, FQGNSA. The CDR3 runs to 12 residues. The ends were cut back, 5 bases at V and 6 bases at J, with 9 bases in the middle. CDR3 protein: CASSPTADTQYF. CDR3 in DNA: TGTGCCAGCAGCCCGACAGCGGATACGCAGTATTTT.

The chain has TRBV10-3 and TRBJ1-4; D ambiguous. Germline V gives CDR1 ENHRY, CDR2 SYGVKD. V lost 2 bases and J 3 bases, leaving 7 bases between the germline ends. The CDR3 contains 14 residues. The CDR3 region has the DNA TGTGCCATCAGTGAGAATCGGGCTAATGAAAAACTGTTTTTT. Its translation is CAISENRANEKLFF.